A selection of T cell receptor beta chains follows, all from one sample in a study of blood T cell repertoires in COVID-19. Libraries were prepared by immunoSEQ multiplex PCR; TCRdb keeps only in-frame clonotypes and omits some of them. In the table there are more than 120,000 clones, approximately 90% of which are singletons. Sequenced material: peripheral blood. The receptors originated from a woman between 45 and 60 years old with active or convalescent COVID-19. The CDR3 runs from the conserved cysteine through the conserved F or W. The D gene is left open where the match is weak. Only part of the rows carry a size: once, few, many, or a class if the clone is expanded.

.	.	TRBV30	TRBJ1-2	CAWRQGNYGYTF	TGTGCCTGGAGGCAGGGCAACTATGGCTACACCTTC
.	.	TRBV27	TRBJ1-2	CASSLRGIANYGYTF	TGTGCCAGCAGTTTAAGAGGAATAGCTAACTATGGCTACACCTTC
.	.	TRBV19	TRBJ1-5	CASSIGMAGGNQPQHF	TGTGCCAGTAGTATTGGGATGGCCGGGGGCAATCAGCCCCAGCATTTT
.	.	TRBV28	TRBJ2-1	CASSGVTSVEGDGEQFF	TGTGCCAGCAGCGGTGTGACTAGTGTGGAAGGGGACGGTGAGCAGTTCTTC
.	.	TRBV30	TRBJ2-5	CAWAAGSETQYF	TGTGCCTGGGCGGCGGGTTCGGAGACCCAGTACTTC
.	.	TRBV3-1/TRBV3-2	TRBJ2-2	CASSQLSTGELFF	TGTGCCAGCAGCCAACTTTCTACCGGGGAGCTGTTTTTT
TRBD1	once	TRBV7-3	TRBJ2-3	CASSSTGASTDTQYF	TGTGCCAGCAGCTCCACAGGGGCTAGCACAGATACGCAGTATTTT
.	.	TRBV7-2	TRBJ1-5	CASSSHSTGNQPQHF	TGTGCCAGCAGCTCCCACTCCACAGGGAATCAGCCCCAGCATTTT
TRBD1	.	TRBV7-3	TRBJ1-1	CASSLRGPTEAFF	TGTGCCAGCAGCCTTAGGGGGCCCACTGAAGCTTTCTTT
TRBD1	.	TRBV28	TRBJ2-7	CASTSGTGRPYEQYF	TGTGCCAGCACCTCCGGGACAGGGCGCCCCTACGAGCAGTACTTC
.	.	TRBV7-9	TRBJ1-5	CASSFLPGLGHQPQHF	TGTGCCAGCAGCTTTCTCCCGGGCTTGGGGCATCAGCCCCAGCATTTT